Below are 32 T cell receptor beta chains sequenced from a single sample in a study of cytomegalovirus exposure and HLA in healthy donors (dated by TCRdb to the late 2010s). The library was prepared using the immunoSEQ multiplex PCR assay. For the multiplex PCR, a mixture combining 60 forward primers for TCR Vbeta segments and 13 reverse primers for TCR Jbeta segments was used. TCRdb stores this immuneACCESS table with in-frame sequences only. Part of the clones is absent; in the studies checked, under half of the shortfall reflects unresolved V genes, and no reason is known for the rest. The sample records under 150,000 clones, over 65% of which are singletons. The ten top clones hold more than 2.5% of the sample. The sample was PBMCs. These receptors came from a male donor in good health and CMV-seronegative.

The table lists this clone with a few counts. The V gene is TRBV6-5, the J gene TRBJ1-2, with TRBD1 as a possible D gene (6 bases). This CDR3 contains 15 residues. Trimming shortened V by 0 bases and J by 4 bases, and 12 bases separated the two germline ends. CDR1 is MNHEY, CDR2 SVGAGI, per germline. The CDR3 DNA is TGTGCCAGCAGTTACTCTACAGGGCGAGGCTATGGCTACACCTTC. Its protein is CASSYSTGRGYGYTF.

This rearrangement joins TRBV6-6 to TRBJ2-2, with TRBD1 as a possible D gene (6 bases). Trimming pared 11 bases from V and 1 base from J, leaving 14 bases between. Per germline, CDR1 MNHNY and CDR2 SVGAGI (reference sequence). The CDR3 has 14 residues. The CDR3 reads CAGTDRWNTGELFF. The CDR3 coding sequence is TGTGCCGGGACCGACAGGTGGAACACCGGGGAGCTGTTTTTT.

This clone was detected only once. The V and J genes are TRBV13 and TRBJ2-7; a weak D match, TRBD1 (5 bases). Trimming took 5 bases from V and 0 from J, leaving 8 bases between them. CDR1 and CDR2 (germline): PRHDT, FYEKMQ (reference sequence). The CDR3 runs to 13 residues. CDR3 nucleotides: TGTGCCAGCAGCCGTGACAGCTCCTACGAGCAGTACTTC. The encoded protein is CASSRDSSYEQYF. Together with reference TRBV13 and TRBJ2-7, the CDR3 gives the full variable domain: AAGVIQSPRHLIKEKRETATLKCYPIPRHDTVYWYQQGPGQDPQFLISFYEKMQSDKGSIPDRFSAQQFSDYHSELNMSSLELGDSALYFCASSRDSSYEQYFGPGTRLTVT.

This rearrangement joins TRBV21-1 to TRBJ2-7; the D segment call TRBD1 is taken from the table without a DNA check. TRBV21-1 is a pseudogene locus. The CDR3 sequence is 13 residues long. The CDR3 loop is CASYGTETYEQYF. The DNA for the CDR3 is TGTGCCAGCTACGGGACAGAGACCTACGAGCAGTACTTC.

This clone appeared a single time. The chain links TRBV9 to TRBJ2-5, with D perhaps matching TRBD2 (6 bases). CDR3 length equals 16 residues. Germline V gene sequence: CDR1 SGDLS, CDR2 YYNGEE. The ends were cut back, 2 bases at V and 2 bases at J, with 16 bases in the middle. The CDR3 is CASSVSGDVGQETQYF. The CDR3 DNA sequence: TGTGCCAGCAGCGTCTCGGGGGATGTGGGACAAGAGACCCAGTACTTC.

This sequence joins TRBV7-6 and TRBJ2-3; 10 nucleotides match TRBD2. This CDR3 has 16 residues. Germline values: CDR1 SGHVS, CDR2 FNYEAQ. J gave up 5 bases and V 5 bases, and 10 bases lay outside the gene matches. The CDR3 DNA sequence: TGTGCCAGCAGCCCGATCCTAGCGGGAGCTGGAGATACGCAGTATTTT. Translation: CASSPILAGAGDTQYF.

The rearrangement uses TRBV28 and TRBJ2-7; TRBD1 aligns across 8 bases. The J segment lost 4 bases and the V segment lost 7 bases, leaving 9 bases of the junction unmatched. CDR3 length: 14 residues. Germline assignment: CDR1 MDHEN and CDR2 SYDVKM. The CDR3 DNA reads as TGTGCCAGCACGTACAGGGGGTTAGGTTACGAGCAGTACTTC. This translates into CASTYRGLGYEQYF.

The chain employs TRBV10-3 and TRBJ2-1, with 13 bases fitting TRBD2. This CDR3 spans 16 amino acids. The germline CDR1 and CDR2 sequences are ENHRY and SYGVKD. V lost 4 bases and J lost 10; bases outside the gene matches: 10. The CDR3 here is CAISGTSGRGRGEQFF. Here the CDR3 DNA reads TGTGCCATCAGTGGAACTAGCGGGAGGGGTCGTGGGGAGCAGTTCTTC.

This chain links TRBV29-1 with TRBJ1-5; D remains ambiguous. Trimming removed 6 bases at V and 3 bases at J, with 9 bases between. Germline loops: CDR1 SQVTM, CDR2 ANQGSEA. The CDR3 spans 12 residues. The CDR3 DNA follows: TGCAGCGTCGTGGCCCCCAATCAGCCCCAGCATTTT. This sequence encodes CSVVAPNQPQHF.

This chain uses TRBV9 with TRBJ1-3, with D maybe TRBD1 (6 bases). The V and J ends lost 0 bases and 4 bases respectively, with 14 bases between them. The CDR3 contains 16 residues. Germline CDR1 reads SGDLS; CDR2 reads YYNGEE. CDR3: CASSVGGGRGGNTIYF. In DNA form, the CDR3 reads TGTGCCAGCAGCGTAGGAGGGGGTAGAGGAGGAAACACCATATATTTT. Together with reference TRBV9 and TRBJ1-3, the CDR3 gives the full variable domain: DSGVTQTPKHLITATGQRVTLRCSPRSGDLSVYWYQQSLDQGLQFLIQYYNGEERAKGNILERFSAQQFPDLHSELNLSSLELGDSALYFCASSVGGGRGGNTIYFGEGSWLTVV.

The rearrangement joins TRBV6-1 to TRBJ2-2; possible D gene TRBD1, 7 bases. The V and J ends lost 1 base and 7 bases respectively, with 13 bases between them. CDR3 length: 15 amino acids. The germline V gene encodes CDR1 MNHNS and CDR2 SASEGT. As DNA, the CDR3 is TGTGCCAGCAGTGAAGGTCCAGGGGGGCGCGGGGAGCTGTTTTTT. It yields the protein CASSEGPGGRGELFF.

The rearrangement uses TRBV4-1 and TRBJ2-7, with 7 nucleotides matching TRBD1. This CDR3 has 14 residues. Germline CDR1 is MGHRA and CDR2 is YSYEKL. V gave up 4 bases and J gave up 3 bases; unmatched junction bases: 6. CDR3 nucleotide sequence: TGCGCCAGCAGCCCCGTGACAGGGAACTACGAGCAGTACTTC. Amino acids: CASSPVTGNYEQYF.

This chain connects TRBV5-4 to TRBJ2-5, with TRBD2 identical over 13 bases. CDR1 is SGHNT and CDR2 is YYREEE in the germline V gene (reference sequence). V trimming: 5 bases; J trimming: 2 bases; junction bases outside the gene matches: 3. The CDR3 sequence is 15 residues long. CDR3: CASSRTSGGQETQYF. The CDR3 region has the DNA TGTGCCAGCAGTAGGACTAGCGGGGGACAAGAGACCCAGTACTTC. The whole variable domain, remainder taken from reference TRBV5-4 and TRBJ2-5, is ETGVTQSPTHLIKTRGQQVTLRCSSQSGHNTVSWYQQALGQGPQFIFQYYREEENGRGNFPPRFSGLQFPNYSSELNVNALELDDSALYLCASSRTSGGQETQYFGPGTRLLVL.

CDR3 nucleotides: TGTGCCAGCAGCTTCCAGGGGGGAGAGGAGACCCAGTACTTC. Amino acids: CASSFQGGEETQYF. The rearrangement links TRBV7-2 to TRBJ2-5, with D perhaps TRBD1 (7 bases). Trimming removed 3 bases at V and 5 bases at J, with 13 bases between. The CDR3 extends over 14 amino acids. Germline CDR1 is SGHTA and CDR2 is FQGNSA. Based on the CDR3 plus reference TRBV7-2 and TRBJ2-5, the full variable domain is GAGVSQSPSNKVTEKGKDVELRCDPISGHTALYWYRQSLGQGLEFLIYFQGNSAPDKSGLPSDRFSAERTGGSVSTLTIQRTQQEDSAVYLCASSFQGGEETQYFGPGTRLLVL.

The V and J genes are TRBV9 and TRBJ1-2, with 8 nucleotides matching TRBD1. The V and J ends lost 7 bases and 8 bases, in that order; junction bases with no gene match: 13. The germline CDR1 and CDR2 sequences are SGDLS and YYNGEE. The CDR3 length is 14 residues. CDR3 coding DNA: TGTGCCAGCTTCTCCGACGACAGGGGCGGAGGCTACACCTTC. This encodes CASFSDDRGGGYTF. The full variable domain, completed using reference TRBV9 and TRBJ1-2, is DSGVTQTPKHLITATGQRVTLRCSPRSGDLSVYWYQQSLDQGLQFLIQYYNGEERAKGNILERFSAQQFPDLHSELNLSSLELGDSALYFCASFSDDRGGGYTFGSGTRLTVV.

The V gene is TRBV13, the J gene TRBJ2-7, with 11 bases matching TRBD2. The CDR3 is 15 amino acids. V lost 5 bases, J lost 2 bases, and 5 bases stayed unmatched. In germline, CDR1 is PRHDT, CDR2 FYEKMQ (reference sequence). The DNA for the CDR3 is TGTGCCAGCAGCACCCAACTAGCGGGGGCCTACGAGCAGTACTTC. It codes for CASSTQLAGAYEQYF.

The gene calls are TRBV7-9 and TRBJ2-7; TRBD1 matches at 9 bases. With 4 bases clipped from V and 4 bases from J, the junction kept 5 bases outside the gene matches. Per germline, CDR1 SEHNR and CDR2 FQNEAQ (reference sequence). CDR3 length: 14 residues. In nucleotides, the CDR3 is TGTGCCAGCAGCTCCCGGGACAGGGTGTACGAGCAGTACTTC. It codes for CASSSRDRVYEQYF.

CDR3 in DNA: TGTGCCAGCAGTACGGGTATGTTTGGGACAGATACGCAGTATTTT. Its translation: CASSTGMFGTDTQYF. The chain uses TRBV27 and TRBJ2-3; D gene ambiguous. Per germline, CDR1 MNHEY and CDR2 SMNVEV (reference sequence). V was clipped by 5 bases and J by 3 bases, with 15 bases between them. The length of the CDR3 is 15 residues.

The chain has TRBV9 and TRBJ2-7; 7 nucleotides agree with TRBD1. Looked up from germline, CDR1 is SGDLS and CDR2 is YYNGEE. Losses at the gene ends were 3 bases for V and 3 bases for J; bases not matched to a gene: 9. The CDR3 sequence is 15 residues long. The CDR3 region is CASSGAGTANYEQYF. The CDR3 nucleotides read TGTGCCAGCAGCGGGGCCGGGACAGCCAACTACGAGCAGTACTTC.

CDR3 protein: CAWSPPAAGELFF. For the CDR3, the DNA is TGTGCCTGGAGTCCCCCCGCGGCCGGGGAGCTGTTTTTT. This chain connects TRBV30 to TRBJ2-2; no definite D call. The CDR3 runs to 13 residues. V was trimmed by 2 bases and J by 6 bases, leaving 10 bases between them. Germline CDR1 and CDR2: GTSNPN and SVGIG (reference sequence).

CDR3 in amino acids: CSATKQGEAFF. CDR3 nucleotide sequence: TGCAGTGCTACCAAACAGGGAGAAGCTTTCTTT. The chain combines TRBV20-1 with TRBJ1-1; the D gene is possibly TRBD1 (6 bases). Trimming left V 4 bases short and J 8 bases short, with 11 bases between. The CDR3 is made up of 11 amino acids. CDR1 DFQATT and CDR2 SNEGSKA come from the germline V gene (reference sequence).

The chain joins TRBV25-1 to TRBJ2-2; 7 bases align to TRBD1. The ends lost 3 bases at V and 4 bases at J; junction bases unmatched: 2. Germline lookup yields CDR1 MGHDK and CDR2 SYGVNS. The CDR3 runs 14 residues. For the CDR3, the DNA is TGTGCCAGCAGTGAGGGGACAGTCACCGGGGAGCTGTTTTTT. Translated: CASSEGTVTGELFF.

The gene calls are TRBV6-5 and TRBJ2-1; 7 bases agree with TRBD2. Trimming cost V 8 bases and J 7 bases; bases outside gene matches: 8. The CDR3 length is 13 residues. From germline, CDR1 is MNHEY and CDR2 SVGAGI. The CDR3 loop is CASAAGWGNEQFF. CDR3 nucleotide sequence: TGTGCCAGCGCAGCGGGATGGGGGAATGAGCAGTTCTTC.

V is TRBV9 and J is TRBJ1-1; D is unresolved. Looked up from germline, CDR1 is SGDLS and CDR2 is YYNGEE. The germline V and J ends were trimmed by 0 bases and 4 bases, with 7 bases remaining between them. The CDR3 spans 13 residues. The CDR3 DNA reads as TGTGCCAGCAGCGTAGGGCCGGGCACTGAAGCTTTCTTT. It encodes CASSVGPGTEAFF. The variable domain in full, with the rest retrieved from reference TRBV9 and TRBJ1-1, is DSGVTQTPKHLITATGQRVTLRCSPRSGDLSVYWYQQSLDQGLQFLIQYYNGEERAKGNILERFSAQQFPDLHSELNLSSLELGDSALYFCASSVGPGTEAFFGQGTRLTVV.

The rearrangement joins TRBV7-9 to TRBJ2-3, with unresolved D. Germline V gives CDR1 SEHNR, CDR2 FQNEAQ (reference sequence). This CDR3 region has 12 residues. V was cut by 1 base and J by 10 bases, with 9 bases left in between. The CDR3 coding sequence is TGTGCCAGCAGCTTAGGGCTCTTCGCGCAGTATTTT. Protein sequence: CASSLGLFAQYF. Full variable domain (remainder filled in from reference TRBV7-9 and TRBJ2-3): DTGVSQNPRHKITKRGQNVTFRCDPISEHNRLYWYRQTLGQGPEFLTYFQNEAQLEKSRLLSDRFSAERPKGSFSTLEIQRTEQGDSAMYLCASSLGLFAQYFGPGTRLTVL.

The chain is built from TRBV6-5 and TRBJ1-1, with D tentatively TRBD1 (5 bases). Trimming removed 0 bases at V and 11 bases at J, with 16 bases between. The CDR3 has 14 residues. Germline V CDR1 and CDR2: MNHEY, SVGAGI. CDR3 residues: CASSYSLGGVGAFF. In DNA, the CDR3 is TGTGCCAGCAGTTACTCCCTCGGGGGGGTGGGGGCTTTCTTT.

The rearrangement uses TRBV5-1 and TRBJ2-1; 7 positions agree with TRBD1. Germline CDR1 is SGHRS and CDR2 is YFSETQ. V dropped 4 bases and J dropped 4; count of bases not matched to a gene: 11. This CDR3 region has 16 residues. The CDR3 coding sequence is TGCGCCAGCAGCCCGGGATCGGACAGGCGATACAATGAGCAGTTCTTC. This translates into CASSPGSDRRYNEQFF.

The chain combines TRBV7-9 with TRBJ2-1; 7 positions match TRBD2. Trimming cost V 2 bases and J 9 bases; bases outside gene matches: 7. Germline V lookup: CDR1 SEHNR, CDR2 FQNEAQ (reference sequence). This CDR3 contains 14 residues. CDR3: CASSLTGGFGEQFF. The CDR3 DNA sequence: TGTGCCAGCAGCTTAACCGGGGGGTTCGGTGAGCAGTTCTTC.

The chain employs TRBV9 and TRBJ2-7; a weak D match, TRBD2 (6 bases). The CDR3 consists of 15 residues. Looked up from germline, CDR1 is SGDLS and CDR2 is YYNGEE. V was cut by 3 bases and J by 0 bases, with 13 bases left in between. In DNA form, the CDR3 reads TGTGCCAGCAGCGCCCTTCCCGGGAGCTCCTACGAGCAGTACTTC. Protein: CASSALPGSSYEQYF. The full variable domain, in which reference TRBV9 and TRBJ2-7 provide the parts outside the CDR3, is DSGVTQTPKHLITATGQRVTLRCSPRSGDLSVYWYQQSLDQGLQFLIQYYNGEERAKGNILERFSAQQFPDLHSELNLSSLELGDSALYFCASSALPGSSYEQYFGPGTRLTVT.

This clone was found once. The chain has TRBV19 and TRBJ2-7; TRBD1 matches at 9 bases. The CDR3 is made up of 17 amino acids. Germline V CDR1 and CDR2: LNHDA, SQIVND (reference sequence). V shed 4 bases and J 2 bases; nucleotides not matched to a gene: 12. The CDR3 DNA sequence: TGTGCCAGTAGTACGACAGGGGGGGACGAACGACCCTACGAGCAGTACTTC. It encodes CASSTTGGDERPYEQYF.

V is TRBV29-1 and J is TRBJ2-2; D is unresolved. The germline V and J ends were trimmed by 4 bases and 1 base, with 4 bases remaining between them. The CDR3 runs to 12 residues. Germline CDR1 is SQVTM and CDR2 is ANQGSEA. As DNA, the CDR3 is TGCAGCGTTGTAAAGAACACCGGGGAGCTGTTTTTT. Amino acids: CSVVKNTGELFF.

V and J are TRBV7-9 and TRBJ1-1; tentatively, D is TRBD1 (5 bases). V gave up 5 bases and J gave up 6 bases, with 13 bases separating them. This CDR3 has 13 residues. The germline gives CDR1 SEHNR, CDR2 FQNEAQ (reference sequence). The CDR3 region is CASSPRGGAEAFF. The CDR3 coding sequence is TGTGCCAGCAGCCCGCGTGGGGGGGCTGAAGCTTTCTTT. The full variable domain, rest sourced from reference TRBV7-9 and TRBJ1-1, is DTGVSQNPRHKITKRGQNVTFRCDPISEHNRLYWYRQTLGQGPEFLTYFQNEAQLEKSRLLSDRFSAERPKGSFSTLEIQRTEQGDSAMYLCASSPRGGAEAFFGQGTRLTVV.